The T cell receptor (beta chain) under discussion was sequenced for a study of blood T cell repertoires in COVID-19. For the study at large: T cells, B-cell-depleted T cells, or PBMCs provided the cDNA or gDNA that served as material.

Sequenced by immunoSEQ multiplex PCR; TCRdb stores in-frame clones only, minus some. The table records about 400,000 clones, around 90% of them present only once. The V end was cut by 4 bases, the J end by 2 bases, with 8 bases between. The V gene's germline CDR1 is SQVTM and CDR2 ANQGSEA. This CDR3 has 12 residues. The source material was PBMCs or T cells enriched from blood (not recorded which). This sequence joins TRBV29-1 and TRBJ2-5, with D unresolved. This TCR derives from a woman between 40 and 50 years old with acute COVID-19. The CDR3 region has the DNA TGCAGCGTTGCACGAGGACAAGAGACCCAGTACTTC. Amino acid sequence: CSVARGQETQYF.